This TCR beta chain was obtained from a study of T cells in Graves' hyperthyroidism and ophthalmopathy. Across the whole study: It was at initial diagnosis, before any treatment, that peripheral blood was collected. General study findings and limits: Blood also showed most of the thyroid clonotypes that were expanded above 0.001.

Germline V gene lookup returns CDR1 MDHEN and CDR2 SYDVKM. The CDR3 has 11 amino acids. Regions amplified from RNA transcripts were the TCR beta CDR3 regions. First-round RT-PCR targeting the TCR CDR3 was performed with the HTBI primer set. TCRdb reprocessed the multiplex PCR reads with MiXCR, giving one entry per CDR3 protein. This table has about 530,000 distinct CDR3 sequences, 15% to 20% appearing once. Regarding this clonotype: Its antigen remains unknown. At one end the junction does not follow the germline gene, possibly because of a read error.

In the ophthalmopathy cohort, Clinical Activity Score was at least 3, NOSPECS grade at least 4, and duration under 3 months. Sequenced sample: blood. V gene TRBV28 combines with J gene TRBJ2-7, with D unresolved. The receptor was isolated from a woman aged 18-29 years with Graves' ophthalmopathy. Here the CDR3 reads CAGSTTYEQYF. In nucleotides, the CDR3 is TGTGCCGGCAGTACCACCTACGAGCAGTACTTC.